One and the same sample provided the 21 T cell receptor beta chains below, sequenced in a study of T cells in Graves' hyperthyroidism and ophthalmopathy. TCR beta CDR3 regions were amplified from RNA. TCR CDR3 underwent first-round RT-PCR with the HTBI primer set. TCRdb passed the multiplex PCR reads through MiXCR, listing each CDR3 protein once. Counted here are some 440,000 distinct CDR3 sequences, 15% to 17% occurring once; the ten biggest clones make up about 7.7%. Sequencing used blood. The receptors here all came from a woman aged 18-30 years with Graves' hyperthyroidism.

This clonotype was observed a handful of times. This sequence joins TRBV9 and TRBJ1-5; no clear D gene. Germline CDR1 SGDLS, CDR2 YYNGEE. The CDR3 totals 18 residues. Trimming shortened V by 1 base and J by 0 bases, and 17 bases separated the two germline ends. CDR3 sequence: CASSVTPLGHYSNQPQHF. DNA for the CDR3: TGTGCCAGCAGCGTAACCCCCCTGGGCCACTATAGCAATCAGCCCCAGCATTTT. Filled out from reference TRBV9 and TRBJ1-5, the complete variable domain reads DSGVTQTPKHLITATGQRVTLRCSPRSGDLSVYWYQQSLDQGLQFLIQYYNGEERAKGNILERFSAQQFPDLHSELNLSSLELGDSALYFCASSVTPLGHYSNQPQHFGDGTRLSIL.

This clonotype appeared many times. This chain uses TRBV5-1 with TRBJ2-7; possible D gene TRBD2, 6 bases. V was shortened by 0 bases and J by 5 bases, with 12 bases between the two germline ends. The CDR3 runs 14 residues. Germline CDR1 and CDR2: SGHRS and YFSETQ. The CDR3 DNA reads TGCGCCAGCAGCTTGGCGGGAGAGCTAGACGAGCAGTACTTC. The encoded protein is CASSLAGELDEQYF.

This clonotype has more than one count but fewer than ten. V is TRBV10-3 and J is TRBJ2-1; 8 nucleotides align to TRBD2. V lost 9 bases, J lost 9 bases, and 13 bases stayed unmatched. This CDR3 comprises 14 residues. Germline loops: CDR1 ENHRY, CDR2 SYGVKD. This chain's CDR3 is CAMGPFAGGSEQFF. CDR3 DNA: TGTGCCATGGGCCCCTTTGCGGGGGGCAGTGAGCAGTTCTTC.

For the CDR3, the DNA is TGCAGTGCTAAGGGACAGGGGCTTCAGTACTTC. This encodes CSAKGQGLQYF. This chain joins TRBV20-1 and TRBJ2-4; 10 bases fit TRBD1. After removal of 4 bases from V and 11 bases from J, the junction contained 2 bases not matched to a gene. CDR1 is DFQATT, CDR2 SNEGSKA, per germline (reference sequence). This CDR3 is 11 amino acids long.

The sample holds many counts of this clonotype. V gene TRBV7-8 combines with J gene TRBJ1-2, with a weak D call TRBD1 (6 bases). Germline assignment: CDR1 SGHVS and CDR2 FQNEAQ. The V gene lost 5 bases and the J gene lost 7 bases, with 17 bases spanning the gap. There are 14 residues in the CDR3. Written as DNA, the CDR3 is TGTGCCAGCAGCCCGCGTGACAGGTCAAGTGGCTACACCTTC. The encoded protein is CASSPRDRSSGYTF.

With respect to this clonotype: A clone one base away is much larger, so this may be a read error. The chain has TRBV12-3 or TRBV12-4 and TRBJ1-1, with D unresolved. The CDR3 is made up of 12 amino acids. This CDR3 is CASSLMGTEASF. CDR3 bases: TGTGCCAGCAGTTTAATGGGCACTGAAGCTTCCTTT.

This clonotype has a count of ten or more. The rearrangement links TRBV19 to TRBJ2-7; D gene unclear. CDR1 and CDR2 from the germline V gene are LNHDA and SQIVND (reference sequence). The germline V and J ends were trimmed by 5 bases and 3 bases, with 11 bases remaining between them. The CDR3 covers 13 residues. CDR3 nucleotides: TGTGCCAGTAGTGCAGCCCCGAACTACGAGCAGTACTTC. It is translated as CASSAAPNYEQYF.

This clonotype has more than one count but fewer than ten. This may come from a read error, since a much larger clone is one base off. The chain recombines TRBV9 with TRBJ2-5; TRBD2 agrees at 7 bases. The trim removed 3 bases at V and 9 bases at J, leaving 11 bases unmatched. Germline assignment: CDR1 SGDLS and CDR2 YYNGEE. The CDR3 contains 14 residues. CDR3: CASSAPPGRGAQYF. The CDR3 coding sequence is TGTGCCAGCAGCGCCCCCCCGGGACGGGGGGCCCAGTACTTC.

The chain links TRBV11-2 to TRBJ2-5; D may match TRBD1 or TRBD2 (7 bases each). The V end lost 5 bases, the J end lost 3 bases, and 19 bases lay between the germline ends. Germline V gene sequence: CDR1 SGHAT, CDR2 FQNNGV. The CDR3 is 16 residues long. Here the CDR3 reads CASSQVAGGGKETQYF. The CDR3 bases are TGTGCCAGCAGCCAAGTGGCAGGGGGAGGGAAAGAGACCCAGTACTTC.

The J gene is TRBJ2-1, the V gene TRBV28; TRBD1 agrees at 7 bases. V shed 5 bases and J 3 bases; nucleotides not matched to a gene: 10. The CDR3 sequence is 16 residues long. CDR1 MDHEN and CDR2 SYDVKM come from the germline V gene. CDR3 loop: CASSPYRDSSYNEQFF. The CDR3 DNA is TGTGCCAGCAGTCCCTACCGGGACAGCAGCTACAATGAGCAGTTCTTC.

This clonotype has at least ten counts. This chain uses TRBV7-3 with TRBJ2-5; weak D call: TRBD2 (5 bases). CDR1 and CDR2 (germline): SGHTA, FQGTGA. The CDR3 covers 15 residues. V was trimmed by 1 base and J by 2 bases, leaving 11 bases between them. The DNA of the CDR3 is TGTGCCAGCAGCTTAATCACCCGGGGACAAGAGACCCAGTACTTC. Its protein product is CASSLITRGQETQYF.

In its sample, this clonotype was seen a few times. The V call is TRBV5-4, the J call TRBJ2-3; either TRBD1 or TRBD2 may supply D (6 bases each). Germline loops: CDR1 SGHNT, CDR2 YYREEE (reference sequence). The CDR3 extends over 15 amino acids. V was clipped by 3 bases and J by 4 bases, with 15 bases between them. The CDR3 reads CASSWLRGAADTQYF. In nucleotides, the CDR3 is TGTGCCAGCAGCTGGCTTAGGGGGGCCGCAGATACGCAGTATTTT.

As DNA, the CDR3 is TGTGCCAGCAGCTCAGGGACAGCCCTGAACACTGAAGCTTTCTTT. Its protein is CASSSGTALNTEAFF. The chain has TRBV11-2 and TRBJ1-1; TRBD1 aligns across 7 bases. The germline gives CDR1 SGHAT, CDR2 FQNNGV. The CDR3 sequence is 15 residues long. J gave up 0 bases and V 4 bases, and 5 bases lay outside the gene matches.

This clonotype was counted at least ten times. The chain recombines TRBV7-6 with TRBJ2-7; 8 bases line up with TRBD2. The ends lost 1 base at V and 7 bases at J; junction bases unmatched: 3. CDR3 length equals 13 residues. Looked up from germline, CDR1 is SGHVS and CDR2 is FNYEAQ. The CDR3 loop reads CASSLGIAGEQYF. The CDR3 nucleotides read TGTGCCAGCAGCTTAGGGATAGCGGGGGAGCAGTACTTC.

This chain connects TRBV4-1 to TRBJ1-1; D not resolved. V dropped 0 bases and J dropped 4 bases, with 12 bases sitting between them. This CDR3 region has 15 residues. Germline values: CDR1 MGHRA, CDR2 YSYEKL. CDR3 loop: CASSQDHGVGTEAFF. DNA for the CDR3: TGCGCCAGCAGCCAAGATCACGGAGTAGGCACTGAAGCTTTCTTT.

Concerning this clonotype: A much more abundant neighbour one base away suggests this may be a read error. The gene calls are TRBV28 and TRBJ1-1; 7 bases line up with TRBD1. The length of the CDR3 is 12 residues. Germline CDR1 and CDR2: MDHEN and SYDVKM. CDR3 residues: CDSSYRGCEAFF. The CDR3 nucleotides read TGTGACAGCAGTTACAGGGGTTGTGAAGCTTTCTTT.

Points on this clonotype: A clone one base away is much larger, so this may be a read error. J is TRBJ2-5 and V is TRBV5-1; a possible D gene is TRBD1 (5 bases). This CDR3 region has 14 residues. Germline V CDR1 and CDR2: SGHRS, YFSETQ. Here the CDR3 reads CASSLGGSAEAQYF. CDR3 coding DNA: TGCGCCAGCAGCTTGGGGGGCAGTGCAGAGGCCCAGTACTTC.

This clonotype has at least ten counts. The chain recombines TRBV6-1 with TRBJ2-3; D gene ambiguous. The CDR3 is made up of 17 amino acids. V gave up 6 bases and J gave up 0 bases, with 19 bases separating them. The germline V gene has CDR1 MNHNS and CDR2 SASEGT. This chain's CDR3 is CASSHEWRTPSTDTQYF. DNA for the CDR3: TGTGCCAGCAGCCACGAGTGGCGAACCCCTAGCACAGATACGCAGTATTTT.

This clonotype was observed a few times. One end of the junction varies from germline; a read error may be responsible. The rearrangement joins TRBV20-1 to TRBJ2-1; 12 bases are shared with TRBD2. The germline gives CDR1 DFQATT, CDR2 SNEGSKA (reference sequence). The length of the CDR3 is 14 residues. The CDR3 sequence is CSATGLAGNNEQFF. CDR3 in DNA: TGCAGTGCTACTGGACTAGCGGGGAACAATGAGCAGTTTTTC.

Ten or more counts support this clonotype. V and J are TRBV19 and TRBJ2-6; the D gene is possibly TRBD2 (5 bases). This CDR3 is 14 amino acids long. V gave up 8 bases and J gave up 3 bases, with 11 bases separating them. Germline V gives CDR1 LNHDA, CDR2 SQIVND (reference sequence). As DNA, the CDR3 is TGTGCCAGTTGTTCCGGGGTTGGGGCCAACGTCCTGACTTTC. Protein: CASCSGVGANVLTF.

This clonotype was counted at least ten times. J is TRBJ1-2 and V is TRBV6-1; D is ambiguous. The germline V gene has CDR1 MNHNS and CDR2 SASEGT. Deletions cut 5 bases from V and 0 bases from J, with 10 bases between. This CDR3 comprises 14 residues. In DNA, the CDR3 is TGTGCCAGCAGTTATTCCAGGACTAACTATGGCTACACCTTC. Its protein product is CASSYSRTNYGYTF.